This is a list of T cell receptor beta chains from one sample in a study of T-cell memory formation after mild COVID-19. TCRdb called the 5' RACE reads again in MiXCR, with one record for every CDR3 protein. This table has under 400,000 distinct CDR3 sequences, more than 20% appearing once. The sequenced sample consisted of PBMCs or a T cell subset sorted from them (not recorded which). These receptors all stem from an adult woman who had mild COVID-19 (a few samples of this study predate the infection). Cell type and time point are not known. Each CDR3 is given with its conserved first and last residue. The D gene is left open where the match is weak. Clone size is not always given. Where it is, it says once, few, many or a class for expanded clones.

v_call	d_call	clone_size	j_call	cdr3_aa	cdr3_nt
TRBV29-1	-	few	TRBJ2-3	CSVDPGTGTDTQYF	TGCAGCGTTGATCCGGGGACGGGCACAGATACGCAGTATTTT
TRBV6-5	-	-	TRBJ2-1	CASSSWTGVNSEQFF	TGTGCCAGCAGTTCTTGGACGGGAGTAAATTCTGAGCAGTTCTTC
TRBV24-1	TRBD2	few	TRBJ2-1	CATSDFETSGLNEQFF	TGTGCCACCAGTGATTTCGAGACTAGCGGTCTAAATGAGCAGTTCTTC
TRBV5-6	-	-	TRBJ2-1	CASSNGDTGRGNEQFF	TGTGCCAGCAGCAACGGGGATACAGGGCGAGGTAATGAGCAGTTCTTC
TRBV11-2	TRBD2	-	TRBJ2-3	CASSLGGGITDTQYF	TGTGCCAGCAGCTTGGGGGGGGGGATCACAGATACGCAGTATTTT
TRBV12-3/TRBV12-4	-	-	TRBJ2-7	CASSLNRVYEQYF	TGTGCCAGCAGTTTGAATAGGGTCTACGAGCAGTACTTC
TRBV27	-	-	TRBJ2-7	CASSLIGLGYEQYF	TGTGCCAGCAGTTTAATTGGACTCGGCTACGAGCAGTACTTC
TRBV7-9	-	-	TRBJ1-1	CASSLAYGSSWGEAFF	TGTGCCAGCAGCTTAGCCTATGGGTCCTCCTGGGGTGAAGCTTTCTTT
TRBV11-2	-	-	TRBJ1-2	CASSSEGYGYTF	TGTGCCAGCAGCTCGGAAGGTTATGGCTACACCTTC
TRBV5-1	-	-	TRBJ1-1	CASSLSQRTEAFF	TGCGCCAGCAGCTTATCACAGCGCACTGAAGCTTTCTTT
TRBV15	-	-	TRBJ2-3	CATSRQPTDTQYF	TGTGCCACCAGCAGACAGCCCACAGATACGCAGTATTTT
TRBV20-1	-	-	TRBJ2-5	CSVEQANQETQYF	TGCAGTGTAGAACAGGCGAACCAAGAGACCCAGTACTTC
TRBV9	TRBD1	few	TRBJ1-2	CASSAQTGGHYGYTF	TGTGCCAGCAGCGCCCAGACAGGGGGCCACTATGGCTACACCTTC
TRBV5-1	TRBD1	-	TRBJ2-5	CASSVQGDTETQYF	TGCGCCAGCAGCGTACAGGGGGATACGGAGACCCAGTACTTC
TRBV29-1	-	few	TRBJ2-1	CSVGRGWGSYNEQFF	TGCAGCGTGGGACGGGGCTGGGGTTCCTACAATGAGCAGTTCTTC
TRBV9	TRBD1	-	TRBJ1-2	CASSVGPDRGYGYTF	TGTGCCAGCAGCGTAGGGCCAGACAGGGGCTATGGCTACACCTTC
TRBV6-5	-	-	TRBJ1-2	CASRLDNNYGYTF	TGTGCCAGCAGACTTGACAATAACTATGGCTACACCTTC
TRBV7-9	-	-	TRBJ1-1	CASSLRQGETEAFF	TGTGCCAGCAGCCTACGGCAGGGTGAGACTGAAGCTTTCTTT
TRBV12-3/TRBV12-4	-	many	TRBJ2-4	CASSLGVASGIQYF	TGTGCCAGCAGTTTAGGGGTAGCTTCAGGCATTCAGTACTTC